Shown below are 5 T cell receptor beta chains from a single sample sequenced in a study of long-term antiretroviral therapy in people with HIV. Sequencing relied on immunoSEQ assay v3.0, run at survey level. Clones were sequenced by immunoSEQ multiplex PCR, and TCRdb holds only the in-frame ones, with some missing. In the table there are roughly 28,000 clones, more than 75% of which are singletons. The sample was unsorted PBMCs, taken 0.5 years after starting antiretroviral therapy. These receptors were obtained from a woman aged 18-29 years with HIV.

The CDR3 protein is CASSLGDRVYEQYF. CDR3 nucleotides: TGTGCCAGCAGCTTGGGGGACAGGGTTTACGAGCAGTACTTC. The V and J genes are TRBV5-4 and TRBJ2-7, with TRBD1 identical over 9 bases. The junction had 2 bases not matched to a gene; V was cut back by 0 bases and J by 4 bases. CDR1 and CDR2 (germline): SGHNT, YYREEE (reference sequence). The CDR3 spans 14 residues.

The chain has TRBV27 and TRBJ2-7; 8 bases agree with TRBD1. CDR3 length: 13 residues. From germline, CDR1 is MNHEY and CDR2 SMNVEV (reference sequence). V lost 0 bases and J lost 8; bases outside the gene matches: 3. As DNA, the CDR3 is TGTGCCAGCAGTTTATCACGGACAGGGAAGCAGTACTTC. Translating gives CASSLSRTGKQYF.

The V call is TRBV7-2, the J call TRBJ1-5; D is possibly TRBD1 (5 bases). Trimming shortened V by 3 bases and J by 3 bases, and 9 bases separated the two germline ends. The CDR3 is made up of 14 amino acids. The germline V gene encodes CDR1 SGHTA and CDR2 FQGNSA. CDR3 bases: TGTGCCAGCAGCTTTACGGGGGACAATCAGCCCCAGCATTTT. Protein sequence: CASSFTGDNQPQHF.

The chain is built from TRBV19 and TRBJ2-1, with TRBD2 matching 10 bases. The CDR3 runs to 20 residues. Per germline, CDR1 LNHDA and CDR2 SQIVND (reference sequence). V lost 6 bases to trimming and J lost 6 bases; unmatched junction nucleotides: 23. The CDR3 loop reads CASSPSIRSLAGRSGNEQFF. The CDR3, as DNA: TGTGCCAGTAGCCCTTCTATACGTTCACTAGCGGGACGGTCGGGCAATGAGCAGTTCTTC.

CDR3 residues: CASSASTSGDPDTQYF. CDR3 DNA sequence: TGTGCCAGCAGCGCCTCGACTAGCGGGGACCCAGATACGCAGTATTTT. V gene TRBV9 combines with J gene TRBJ2-3; 11 nucleotides agree with TRBD2. Per germline, CDR1 SGDLS and CDR2 YYNGEE. Unmatched junction bases numbered 7, after V lost 3 bases and J lost 4 bases. CDR3 size: 16 residues.